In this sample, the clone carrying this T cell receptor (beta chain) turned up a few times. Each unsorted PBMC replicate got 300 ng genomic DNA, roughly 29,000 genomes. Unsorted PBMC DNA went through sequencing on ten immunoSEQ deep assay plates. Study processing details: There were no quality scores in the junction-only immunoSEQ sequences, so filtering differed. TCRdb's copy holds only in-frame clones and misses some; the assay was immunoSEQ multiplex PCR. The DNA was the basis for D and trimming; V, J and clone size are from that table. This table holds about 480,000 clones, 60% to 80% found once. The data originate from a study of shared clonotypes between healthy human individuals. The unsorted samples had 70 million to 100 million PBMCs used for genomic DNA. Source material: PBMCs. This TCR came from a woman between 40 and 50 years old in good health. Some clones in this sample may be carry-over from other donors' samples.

This CDR3 is CASSEGTDYGYTF. CDR3 nucleotides: TGTGCCAGCAGTGAAGGGACGGACTATGGCTACACCTTC. The chain is built from TRBV2 and TRBJ1-2; D ambiguous. The CDR3 loop spans 13 amino acids. CDR1 SNHLY and CDR2 FYNNEI come from the germline V gene. V was clipped by 1 base and J by 3 bases, with 6 bases between them. The variable domain in full, completed from reference TRBV2 and TRBJ1-2, reads EPEVTQTPSHQVTQMGQEVILRCVPISNHLYFYWYRQILGQKVEFLVSFYNNEISEKSEIFDDQFSVERPDGSNFTLKIRSTKLEDSAMYFCASSEGTDYGYTFGSGTRLTVV.